This entry concerns a single TCR beta chain. Germline V gene sequence: CDR1 GTSNPN, CDR2 SVGIG (reference sequence). V was trimmed by 4 bases and J by 4 bases, leaving 11 bases between them. CDR3 length equals 13 residues. The data derive from a study of blood T cell repertoires in COVID-19. Source study methods: Reference gene primer amplification gave nucleated cell count estimates. The table came from immunoSEQ multiplex PCR; TCRdb's copy has only in-frame clones and leaves some out. V and J calls and clone size are copied from that table; D and trimming were computed from the DNA. This sample has a few hundred thousand clones, with about 89% found just once.

The sequence was collected from a woman aged 60-75 years with acute or convalescent COVID-19. The rearrangement uses TRBV30 and TRBJ1-5, with a weak D call TRBD1 (6 bases). The sequenced sample consisted of peripheral blood. CDR3 protein: CAWNREGNQPQHF. For the CDR3, the DNA is TGTGCCTGGAACAGGGAGGGGAATCAGCCCCAGCATTTT.